One and the same sample provided the 13 T cell receptor beta chains below, sequenced in a study of control samples from healthy donors and cancer patients. TCRdb's copy holds only in-frame clones and misses some; the assay was immunoSEQ multiplex PCR. The repertoire holds around 200,000 clones, with about 93% as singletons. Sequencing was done on a sample of blood. These receptors all come from a man younger than 35 in good health.

This clone was observed a single time. V gene TRBV18 combines with J gene TRBJ1-4; no clear D gene. The germline V gene has CDR1 KGHSH and CDR2 LQKENI. This CDR3 has 13 amino acids. The V gene lost 4 bases and the J gene lost 8 bases, with 11 bases spanning the gap. The CDR3: CASSLSVGEKLFF. CDR3 sequence (DNA): TGTGCCAGCTCACTATCCGTGGGGGAAAAACTGTTTTTT.

This clone was seen a few times. This chain uses TRBV19 with TRBJ1-5; TRBD1 matches at 8 bases. This CDR3 has 14 residues. Germline CDR1 and CDR2: LNHDA and SQIVND (reference sequence). Trimming took 3 bases from V and 7 from J; bases not matched to a gene: 5. The CDR3 coding sequence is TGTGCCAGTAGTATTCTACAGGGGGTCCAGCCCCAGCATTTT. This encodes CASSILQGVQPQHF.

V usage is TRBV6-5 and J usage is TRBJ2-7; TRBD1 might be the D (7 bases). With 7 bases removed from V and 2 bases from J, the gap between germline ends came to 9 bases. The CDR3 is 12 amino acids. Per germline, CDR1 MNHEY and CDR2 SVGAGI. CDR3 DNA: TGTGCCAGCACAGGGGGGCCCTACGAGCAGTACTTC. It specifies CASTGGPYEQYF.

The V call is TRBV28, the J call TRBJ2-7, with D possibly being TRBD1 or TRBD2 (5 bases each). CDR1 and CDR2 (germline): MDHEN, SYDVKM. V shed 3 bases and J shed 3 bases, with 9 bases lying between them. This CDR3 comprises 13 residues. CDR3 DNA: TGTGCCAGCAGTTTTGCAGGGAGCTACGAGCAGTACTTC. Amino acid sequence: CASSFAGSYEQYF.

The sample holds one count of this clone. The chain joins TRBV9 to TRBJ2-6; possibly TRBD1 or TRBD2 for D (5 bases each). Between the trimmed V and J ends, which lost 6 bases and 0 bases, there was a span of 16 bases. From germline, CDR1 is SGDLS and CDR2 YYNGEE. CDR3 size: 17 residues. The CDR3 spells CASTPRDVYSGANVLTF. Here the CDR3 DNA reads TGTGCCAGCACCCCCCGGGACGTTTACTCTGGGGCCAACGTCCTGACTTTC.

The chain employs TRBV25-1 and TRBJ2-7, with TRBD1 identical over 9 bases. Germline loops: CDR1 MGHDK, CDR2 SYGVNS. The CDR3 runs to 15 residues. J gave up 1 base and V 1 base, and 2 bases lay outside the gene matches. CDR3 loop: CASSELGTGSYEQYF. CDR3 in DNA: TGTGCCAGCAGTGAATTAGGGACAGGGTCCTACGAGCAGTACTTC.

The chain combines TRBV5-5 with TRBJ2-3; no reliable D call. The germline V gene encodes CDR1 SGHKS and CDR2 YYEKEE (reference sequence). Trimming stripped 1 base from V and 4 bases from J, with 16 bases between. This CDR3 comprises 16 residues. The CDR3 DNA follows: TGTGCCAGCAGCTTGTCACTATTAGGTACTTCAGATACGCAGTATTTT. Protein product: CASSLSLLGTSDTQYF.

The V and J genes are TRBV5-6 and TRBJ2-3; D uncertain. The CDR3 spans 13 residues. The germline V gene has CDR1 SGHDT and CDR2 YYEEEE. The V gene lost 5 bases and the J gene lost 4 bases, with 11 bases spanning the gap. The CDR3 coding sequence is TGTGCCAGCAGTTCCCAGTTGTCAGATACGCAGTATTTT. This codes for CASSSQLSDTQYF.

The chain uses TRBV4-2 and TRBJ2-7, with D perhaps matching TRBD2 (6 bases). V lost 1 base and J lost 6, with 16 bases in between. The CDR3 totals 15 residues. The germline V gene has CDR1 LGHNA and CDR2 YNFKEQ. CDR3 loop: CASSQVGGTLSEQYF. DNA of the CDR3: TGTGCCAGCAGCCAAGTTGGGGGGACCTTATCCGAGCAGTACTTC.

This chain joins TRBV19 and TRBJ2-7, with D perhaps matching TRBD1 (6 bases). Germline lookup yields CDR1 LNHDA and CDR2 SQIVND (reference sequence). V gave up 4 bases and J gave up 5 bases, with 9 bases separating them. The CDR3 sequence is 12 residues long. CDR3 in DNA: TGTGCCAGTAGTAACAGGGCGCACGAGCAGTACTTC. Protein: CASSNRAHEQYF.

The V gene is TRBV10-2, the J gene TRBJ2-4, with TRBD1 as a possible D gene (5 bases). The V gene lost 3 bases and the J gene lost 1 base, with 10 bases spanning the gap. Germline loops: CDR1 WSHSY, CDR2 SAAADI. The CDR3 runs 15 residues. CDR3 sequence: CASSDPGKAKNIQYF. In nucleotides, the CDR3 is TGCGCCAGCAGTGACCCAGGGAAGGCCAAAAACATTCAGTACTTC.

There are a few counts of this clone. This chain links TRBV6-1 with TRBJ1-5, with a tentative D call TRBD1 (5 bases). Trimming left V 0 bases short and J 7 bases short, with 16 bases between. The CDR3 spans 16 residues. Germline V gene lookup returns CDR1 MNHNS and CDR2 SASEGT. CDR3 in DNA: TGTGCCAGCAGTGAAGCGTACGGGACGTGGGCACAGCCCCAGCATTTT. Translation: CASSEAYGTWAQPQHF.

The chain carries TRBV6-4 and TRBJ1-2; 10 positions match TRBD1. Germline CDR1 and CDR2: MRHNA and SNTAGT. There are 18 residues in the CDR3. V was pared by 0 bases and J by 7 bases, with 14 bases of the junction left unmatched. The CDR3: CASSDSGDRGLGWGGYTF. The CDR3, as DNA: TGTGCCAGCAGTGACTCGGGGGACAGGGGCTTAGGATGGGGTGGCTACACCTTC.